Listed below are T cell receptor beta chains from one sample, sequenced in a study of T cell changes during pregnancy in multiple sclerosis. Repertoires were generated with immunoSEQ multiplex PCR, while TCRdb's copy carries only in-frame clones and drops some. In the table there are around 100,000 clones, approximately 90% of which are singletons. This specimen consisted of peripheral blood, obtained after pregnancy. The receptor set was obtained from a female donor with multiple sclerosis, enrolled in a pregnancy study. CDR3s include the opening cysteine and the closing phenylalanine or tryptophan. The D gene is left open where the match is weak. Clone size, where shown, is once, few, many, or a class for clones that have expanded.

abundance: once; v_gene: TRBV11-3; d_gene: .; j_gene: TRBJ2-5; CDR3aa: CASSSQRASQETQYF; CDR3nt: TGTGCCAGCAGCTCCCAGCGAGCCAGTCAAGAGACCCAGTACTTC
abundance: .; v_gene: TRBV11-1; d_gene: TRBD2; j_gene: TRBJ2-1; CDR3aa: CASRREGTGEQFF; CDR3nt: TGTGCCAGCAGACGGGAGGGAACGGGTGAGCAGTTCTTC
abundance: .; v_gene: TRBV15; d_gene: TRBD1; j_gene: TRBJ2-1; CDR3aa: CATSRGMGTGYNEQFF; CDR3nt: TGTGCCACCAGCAGAGGAATGGGGACAGGGTACAATGAGCAGTTCTTC
abundance: .; v_gene: TRBV10-2; d_gene: .; j_gene: TRBJ2-7; CDR3aa: CASREDSDYEQYF; CDR3nt: TGCGCCAGCAGGGAGGACAGCGACTACGAGCAGTACTTC
abundance: .; v_gene: TRBV27; d_gene: .; j_gene: TRBJ1-5; CDR3aa: CASSRGTGNQPQHF; CDR3nt: TGTGCCAGCAGTCGGGGGACGGGCAATCAGCCCCAGCATTTT
abundance: once; v_gene: TRBV28; d_gene: .; j_gene: TRBJ1-2; CDR3aa: CASSTGAGDNYGYTF; CDR3nt: TGTGCCAGCAGTACGGGAGCAGGAGACAACTATGGCTACACCTTC
abundance: .; v_gene: TRBV5-1; d_gene: .; j_gene: TRBJ2-3; CDR3aa: CASSRAGDGDTQYF; CDR3nt: TGCGCCAGCAGCCGGGCCGGGGATGGCGATACGCAGTATTTT
abundance: .; v_gene: TRBV5-1; d_gene: TRBD1; j_gene: TRBJ2-1; CDR3aa: CASSSLQGNEQFF; CDR3nt: TGCGCCAGCAGCTCACTACAGGGGAATGAGCAGTTCTTC
abundance: .; v_gene: TRBV10-3; d_gene: TRBD2; j_gene: TRBJ2-1; CDR3aa: CATSGGEYNEQFF; CDR3nt: TGTGCCACCAGCGGGGGGGAGTACAATGAGCAGTTCTTC
abundance: .; v_gene: TRBV5-5; d_gene: TRBD1; j_gene: TRBJ1-1; CDR3aa: CASSGRGQDEAFF; CDR3nt: TGTGCCAGCAGCGGCAGGGGACAGGATGAAGCTTTCTTT
abundance: .; v_gene: TRBV4-1; d_gene: .; j_gene: TRBJ2-2; CDR3aa: CASSQDAPMGGFANTGELFF; CDR3nt: TGCGCCAGCAGCCAAGACGCTCCCATGGGCGGGTTCGCGAACACCGGGGAGCTGTTTTTT
abundance: .; v_gene: TRBV9; d_gene: .; j_gene: TRBJ2-1; CDR3aa: CASSVEQVLVGEQFF; CDR3nt: TGTGCCAGCAGCGTAGAACAGGTTCTGGTCGGTGAGCAGTTCTTC
abundance: .; v_gene: TRBV7-2; d_gene: .; j_gene: TRBJ2-5; CDR3aa: CASSLGGGKTQYF; CDR3nt: TGTGCCAGCAGCTTAGGTGGCGGTAAGACCCAGTACTTC
abundance: .; v_gene: TRBV11-2; d_gene: TRBD1; j_gene: TRBJ2-3; CDR3aa: CASKVDRGYTDTQYF; CDR3nt: TGTGCCAGCAAAGTGGACAGGGGGTACACAGATACGCAGTATTTT
abundance: few; v_gene: TRBV29-1; d_gene: .; j_gene: TRBJ1-1; CDR3aa: CSGTVMNTEAFF; CDR3nt: TGCAGCGGGACAGTAATGAACACTGAAGCTTTCTTT
abundance: .; v_gene: TRBV5-6; d_gene: .; j_gene: TRBJ2-7; CDR3aa: CASSLRVTYEQYF; CDR3nt: TGTGCCAGCAGCTTGCGGGTTACCTACGAGCAGTACTTC
abundance: .; v_gene: TRBV1; d_gene: .; j_gene: TRBJ2-1; CDR3aa: CTSPRTGGRNEQFF; CDR3nt: TGCACCAGCCCCCGGACAGGGGGTCGGAATGAGCAGTTCTTC
abundance: .; v_gene: TRBV7-9; d_gene: .; j_gene: TRBJ1-1; CDR3aa: CASSLAGGEAFF; CDR3nt: TGTGCCAGCAGCTTAGCGGGGGGTGAAGCTTTCTTT
abundance: .; v_gene: TRBV5-4; d_gene: TRBD1; j_gene: TRBJ1-2; CDR3aa: CASSLAGTDGYTF; CDR3nt: TGTGCCAGCAGCTTGGCCGGGACAGATGGCTACACCTTC
abundance: .; v_gene: TRBV28; d_gene: .; j_gene: TRBJ2-1; CDR3aa: CASGTGPGNEQFF; CDR3nt: TGTGCCAGTGGTACAGGGCCTGGCAATGAGCAGTTCTTC
abundance: .; v_gene: TRBV18; d_gene: .; j_gene: TRBJ1-5; CDR3aa: CASSSPGQPQHF; CDR3nt: TGTGCCAGCTCATCCCCCGGTCAGCCCCAGCATTTT
abundance: .; v_gene: TRBV28; d_gene: TRBD1; j_gene: TRBJ1-1; CDR3aa: CASSIRRGTGNTEAFF; CDR3nt: TGTGCCAGCAGTATCAGGCGAGGGACAGGAAACACTGAAGCTTTCTTT
abundance: .; v_gene: TRBV30; d_gene: TRBD1; j_gene: TRBJ1-5; CDR3aa: CAWSRGTGNQPQHF; CDR3nt: TGTGCCTGGAGCAGGGGGACCGGCAATCAGCCCCAGCATTTT
abundance: .; v_gene: TRBV9; d_gene: TRBD2; j_gene: TRBJ2-7; CDR3aa: CASSPLAGEAYEQYF; CDR3nt: TGTGCCAGCAGCCCTCTAGCGGGAGAGGCCTACGAGCAGTACTTC
abundance: .; v_gene: TRBV7-5; d_gene: .; j_gene: TRBJ2-7; CDR3aa: CARSDALAGGYEQYF; CDR3nt: TGTGCCAGAAGCGACGCGCTAGCGGGAGGCTACGAGCAGTACTTC